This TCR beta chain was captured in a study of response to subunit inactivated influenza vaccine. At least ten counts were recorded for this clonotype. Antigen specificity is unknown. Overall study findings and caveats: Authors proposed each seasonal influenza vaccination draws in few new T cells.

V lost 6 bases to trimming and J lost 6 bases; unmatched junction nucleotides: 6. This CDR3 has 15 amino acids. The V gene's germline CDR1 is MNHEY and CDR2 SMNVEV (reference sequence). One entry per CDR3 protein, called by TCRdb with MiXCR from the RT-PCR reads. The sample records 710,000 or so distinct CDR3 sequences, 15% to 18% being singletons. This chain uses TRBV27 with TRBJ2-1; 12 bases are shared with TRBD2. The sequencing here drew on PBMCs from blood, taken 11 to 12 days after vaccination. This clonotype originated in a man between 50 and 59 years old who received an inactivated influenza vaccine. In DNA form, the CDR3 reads TGTGCCAGCAGCCCCGGGACTAGCGGGCGCAATGAGCAGTTCTTC. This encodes CASSPGTSGRNEQFF.